Listed below are T cell receptor beta chains from one sample, sequenced in a study of blood T cell repertoires in COVID-19. Clones were read by immunoSEQ multiplex PCR, and TCRdb kept only the in-frame ones, dropping some. The table lists about 80,000 clones, roughly four fifths of them singletons. Sequences were obtained from peripheral blood. These receptors were obtained from a woman aged 70-85 years with acute or convalescent COVID-19. CDR3s include the opening cysteine and the closing phenylalanine or tryptophan. Fields, in order: clone size, V gene, D gene, J gene, CDR3 DNA, CDR3 protein. The D gene is left open where the match is weak. Size is omitted from some rows. Given values are once, few, many or a class for expanded clones.

NA,TRBV18,TRBD1,TRBJ2-5,TGTGCCAGCTCACCCCCCGACAGGGTGGATAGGACCCAGTACTTC,CASSPPDRVDRTQYF
NA,TRBV5-8,NA,TRBJ2-4,TGTGCCAGCAGCCTATTTTTACTAGCCAAAAACATTCAGTACTTC,CASSLFLLAKNIQYF
NA,TRBV19,NA,TRBJ1-1,TGTGCCAGTAGTATACGTTTGATGGGCGTCGAAGCTTTCTTT,CASSIRLMGVEAFF
NA,TRBV6-5,NA,TRBJ2-3,TGTGCCAGCACCTCAGGGTCAGATACGCAGTATTTT,CASTSGSDTQYF
NA,TRBV5-6,TRBD2,TRBJ2-4,TGTGCCAGCAGCCCGACAACGACTAGCGTGGGGAACATTCAGTACTTC,CASSPTTTSVGNIQYF
NA,TRBV5-1,NA,TRBJ2-5,TGCGCCAGCAGCTTTGGGGGAGGCCCTGAAGAGACCCAGTACTTC,CASSFGGGPEETQYF
NA,TRBV5-4,NA,TRBJ1-2,TGTGCCAGCAGAGCCCTTAACTATGGCTACACCTTC,CASRALNYGYTF
NA,TRBV30,TRBD2,TRBJ2-7,TGTGCCTGGAGTGTACCCCGCGGGAGAATGTACGAGCAGTACTTC,CAWSVPRGRMYEQYF
NA,TRBV7-9,NA,TRBJ2-1,TGTGCCAGCAGCTTATTGAGTGCGGATGAGCAGTTCTTC,CASSLLSADEQFF
NA,TRBV6-5,NA,TRBJ2-2,TGTGCCAGCAGCCCCCTGACAGCCGGGGAGCTGTTTTTT,CASSPLTAGELFF
NA,TRBV6-5,NA,TRBJ2-5,TGTGCCAGCAGCCTAGTTCAGGGGCCGGATGAGACCCAGTACTTC,CASSLVQGPDETQYF
once,TRBV4-2,NA,TRBJ1-2,TGTGCCAGCAGCCAAAATAAAATGGGGGGTAGGCGAGGGGGCTACACCTTC,CASSQNKMGGRRGGYTF
NA,TRBV30,NA,TRBJ1-2,TGTGCCTGGGGAACAGGGTCTCATGGCTACACCTTC,CAWGTGSHGYTF
NA,TRBV14,NA,TRBJ2-7,TGTGCCAGCAGCCAAGTGCAGGGAATAAGGGAGCAGTACTTC,CASSQVQGIREQYF
NA,TRBV5-6,TRBD1,TRBJ1-2,TGTGCCAGCAGCGGGGTGGGACAGGGGTTCTATGGCTACACCTTC,CASSGVGQGFYGYTF
once,TRBV30,NA,TRBJ1-6,TGTGCCTGGAGTCCGGGGATGGATTCACCCCTCCACTTT,CAWSPGMDSPLHF
few,TRBV6-5,TRBD1,TRBJ1-2,TGTGCCAGCAGAGGGGGCATTCCTGATGGCTACACCTTC,CASRGGIPDGYTF
NA,TRBV7-2,TRBD1,TRBJ2-7,TGTGCCAGCAGCCCTACCGGGACAGGGGGCAGCGAGCAGTACTTC,CASSPTGTGGSEQYF
once,TRBV7-2,NA,TRBJ2-3,TGTGCCAGCAGCTTTGGGAGATTGTCCTTCACAGATACGCAGTATTTT,CASSFGRLSFTDTQYF
many,TRBV29-1,NA,TRBJ1-3,TGCAGCGGATCGGGAGGGGGAAACACCATATATTTT,CSGSGGGNTIYF
NA,TRBV7-6,TRBD1,TRBJ1-2,TGTGCCAGCAGCTTAGGACAGGGGGCCAGAGAGTATGGCTACACCTTC,CASSLGQGAREYGYTF
NA,TRBV11-2,TRBD2,TRBJ2-2,TGTGCCAGCAGCCCTTCTAGCGGGAGGAACACCGGGGAGCTGTTTTTT,CASSPSSGRNTGELFF
NA,TRBV28,NA,TRBJ2-3,TGTGCCAGCAGTCGAACTTCTAGCACAGATACGCAGTATTTT,CASSRTSSTDTQYF
NA,TRBV5-4,TRBD2,TRBJ2-1,TGTGCCAGCAGCTTCGGCGGGAGAACCAGACGGGTCTCCTACAATGAGCAGTTCTTC,CASSFGGRTRRVSYNEQFF
few,TRBV7-9,NA,TRBJ1-1,TGTGCCAGCAGTTCTATCTGGACTGAAGCTTTCTTT,CASSSIWTEAFF
NA,TRBV5-1,NA,TRBJ2-3,TGCGCCAGCAGCTTTACGAGGTGGTACACAGATACGCAGTATTTT,CASSFTRWYTDTQYF
NA,TRBV5-4,TRBD2,TRBJ2-1,TGTGCCAGCAGCCCTAGCGGGAGGGCGGGCAATGAGCAGTTCTTC,CASSPSGRAGNEQFF
NA,TRBV19,NA,TRBJ1-5,TGTGCCAGTAGTATTTTTGGGGGCTTCGGCAATCAGCCCCAGCATTTT,CASSIFGGFGNQPQHF
few,TRBV3-1/TRBV3-2,NA,TRBJ2-3,TGTGCCAGCAGCCAAGTAACCTCTAACACAGATACGCAGTATTTT,CASSQVTSNTDTQYF
NA,TRBV29-1,NA,TRBJ2-1,TGCAGCGTTGAGTGGCCTAATGAGCAGTTCTTC,CSVEWPNEQFF
once,TRBV5-1,TRBD1,TRBJ1-4,TGCGCCAGCCGAACGACAGGGATGGCTAATGAAAAACTGTTTTTT,CASRTTGMANEKLFF
NA,TRBV19,NA,TRBJ1-5,TGTGCCAGTAGTATCGCGGGTAACGGCAATCAGCCCCAGCATTTT,CASSIAGNGNQPQHF
NA,TRBV9,NA,TRBJ2-1,TGTGCCAGCAGCGCCCTTGGACGGGGGAACAATGAGCAGTTCTTC,CASSALGRGNNEQFF
few,TRBV6-2/TRBV6-3,TRBD2,TRBJ2-1,TGTGCCAGCAGTCCCAGACTAGCGGGAGCGAGTGAGCAGTTCTTC,CASSPRLAGASEQFF
NA,TRBV5-7,TRBD1,TRBJ1-6,TGTGCCAGCAGCTTGCGAGGGGGCCTCACAAGCTCCTATAATTCACCCCTCCACTTT,CASSLRGGLTSSYNSPLHF
once,TRBV29-1,TRBD2,TRBJ2-7,TGCAGCGCCACTAGCGGGAGGGTATCCTACGAGCAGTACTTC,CSATSGRVSYEQYF
NA,TRBV3-1/TRBV3-2,NA,TRBJ1-1,TGTGCCAGCAGCCAACATTCCATGACTGAAGCTTTCTTT,CASSQHSMTEAFF
many,TRBV4-2,TRBD1,TRBJ2-4,TGTGCCAGCAGCCTTGGACAGGGGGGACACGAGGGAAACATTCAGTACTTC,CASSLGQGGHEGNIQYF
NA,TRBV11-3,TRBD1,TRBJ2-7,TGTGCCAGCAGCGACAGGGGGCGCCCCTACGAGCAGTACTTC,CASSDRGRPYEQYF
NA,TRBV11-2,NA,TRBJ2-2,TGTGCCAGCAGCTTAGATCCGGGGGGCCCTAGCCTGCCGAGGGAGCTGTTTTTT,CASSLDPGGPSLPRELFF
NA,TRBV5-1,TRBD1,TRBJ2-5,TGCGCCAGCAGCTTGTTCGGGACAGTCCAAGAGACCCAGTACTTC,CASSLFGTVQETQYF